Below, 19 T cell receptor beta chains from the same sample are listed, as sequenced in a study of blood T cell repertoires in COVID-19. Libraries were prepared by immunoSEQ multiplex PCR; TCRdb keeps only in-frame clonotypes and omits some of them. The repertoire holds 150,000 to 200,000 clones, with around 78% as singletons. The material sequenced was PBMCs or T cells enriched from blood (not recorded which). These receptors originate from a woman aged 45-59 years who had recovered from COVID-19.

The genes are TRBV6-2 or TRBV6-3 and TRBJ2-3; D gene uncertain. V was pared by 4 bases and J by 1 base, with 6 bases between. CDR1 and CDR2 from the germline V gene are MNHEY and SVGEGT. The CDR3 covers 13 residues. The CDR3, as DNA: TGTGCCAGCAGTTTCCTAGGCACAGATACGCAGTATTTT. This sequence encodes CASSFLGTDTQYF.

This rearrangement joins TRBV28 to TRBJ1-5; the D gene is possibly TRBD1 (5 bases). V was shortened by 3 bases and J by 4 bases, with 16 bases between the two germline ends. This CDR3 is 16 amino acids long. Germline lookup yields CDR1 MDHEN and CDR2 SYDVKM. The CDR3 loop reads CASSFTPGRGNQPQHF. CDR3 in DNA: TGTGCCAGCAGTTTCACCCCGGGGCGGGGGAATCAGCCCCAGCATTTT.

The gene calls are TRBV9 and TRBJ1-1; possibly TRBD1 for D (5 bases). V gave up 0 bases and J gave up 5 bases, with 11 bases separating them. There are 14 residues in the CDR3. The germline V gene has CDR1 SGDLS and CDR2 YYNGEE. The CDR3 loop is CASSVGSGGTEAFF. For the CDR3, the DNA is TGTGCCAGCAGCGTAGGATCGGGGGGAACTGAAGCTTTCTTT.

The chain couples TRBV30 to TRBJ2-1; 8 bases line up with TRBD2. CDR1 and CDR2 (germline): GTSNPN, SVGIG (reference sequence). CDR3 length equals 14 residues. V lost 4 bases, J lost 9 bases, and 11 bases stayed unmatched. The CDR3 protein is CAWKIRAGGGEQFF. The CDR3 coding sequence is TGTGCCTGGAAAATAAGGGCCGGGGGGGGTGAGCAGTTCTTC.

This clone was recorded once. CDR3 in DNA: TGTGCCAGCAGTCCCGACCGGGGGGGCTACACCTTC. Protein product: CASSPDRGGYTF. The chain combines TRBV14 with TRBJ1-2; D possibly corresponds to TRBD1 (5 bases). This CDR3 contains 12 residues. V was shortened by 6 bases and J by 8 bases, with 13 bases between the two germline ends. Per germline, CDR1 SGHDN and CDR2 FVKESK.

The genes are TRBV2 and TRBJ1-4; D remains ambiguous. The CDR3 contains 11 residues. In germline, CDR1 is SNHLY, CDR2 FYNNEI. Trimming cost V 6 bases and J 10 bases, with 9 bases left between them. The CDR3 spells CASRAIGKLFF. The CDR3 DNA follows: TGTGCCAGCAGGGCCATTGGAAAACTGTTTTTT.

This clone showed up just a few times. The chain is built from TRBV27 and TRBJ2-2; D might be TRBD2 (7 bases). The ends were cut back, 6 bases at V and 3 bases at J, with 17 bases in the middle. The CDR3 spans 16 residues. Germline V CDR1 and CDR2: MNHEY, SMNVEV (reference sequence). The CDR3, as DNA: TGTGCCAGCAGAGCCCGGCGGGGGCGGGACACCGGGGAGCTGTTTTTT. Its protein product is CASRARRGRDTGELFF.

This chain uses TRBV7-2 with TRBJ1-5; D possibly corresponds to TRBD1 (6 bases). The ends were cut back, 4 bases at V and 3 bases at J, with 19 bases in the middle. The germline CDR1 and CDR2 sequences are SGHTA and FQGNSA. The CDR3 is 17 residues long. The DNA for the CDR3 is TGTGCCAGCAGCTACTCCGACAGGTCATCCTTCAATCAGCCCCAGCATTTT. Its protein product is CASSYSDRSSFNQPQHF.

The chain joins TRBV5-4 to TRBJ2-1; 14 bases line up with TRBD2. This CDR3 is built from 16 residues. With 4 bases clipped from V and 7 bases from J, the junction kept 7 bases outside the gene matches. Germline V lookup: CDR1 SGHNT, CDR2 YYREEE (reference sequence). CDR3 coding DNA: TGTGCCAGCAGCCAAAGACTAGCGGGAGGGGCTAATGAGCAGTTCTTC. Its protein product is CASSQRLAGGANEQFF.

This chain uses TRBV27 with TRBJ1-2, with a possible D match to TRBD1 (6 bases). The CDR3 spans 17 residues. The V gene lost 3 bases and the J gene lost 4 bases, with 21 bases spanning the gap. The V gene's germline CDR1 is MNHEY and CDR2 SMNVEV (reference sequence). In nucleotides, the CDR3 is TGTGCCAGCAGTTTTCTTCGGGGGGGCCGAGAATCCTATGGCTACACCTTC. This codes for CASSFLRGGRESYGYTF.

The chain couples TRBV4-1 to TRBJ2-3; 11 nucleotides line up with TRBD2. The CDR3 has 16 residues. From germline, CDR1 is MGHRA and CDR2 YSYEKL. Unmatched junction bases numbered 6, after V lost 2 bases and J lost 5 bases. In nucleotides, the CDR3 is TGCGCCAGCAGCCAAACCGGGACTAGCGGTCGAGATACGCAGTATTTT. It codes for CASSQTGTSGRDTQYF.

The rearrangement links TRBV24-1 to TRBJ2-2; D gene ambiguous. The CDR3 covers 15 residues. V lost 3 bases to trimming and J lost 1 base, with 8 bases between them. CDR1 KGHDR and CDR2 SFDVKD come from the germline V gene. The CDR3 nucleotides are TGTGCCACCAGTGATAGCACTTTGAACACCGGGGAGCTGTTTTTT. Its translation is CATSDSTLNTGELFF.

J is TRBJ2-3 and V is TRBV7-2; 11 bases map to TRBD1. CDR1 is SGHTA and CDR2 is FQGNSA in the germline V gene. This CDR3 region has 18 residues. V trimming: 5 bases; J trimming: 6 bases; junction bases outside the gene matches: 16. The CDR3 loop is CASSAPKLWTGGSDTQYF. The CDR3 DNA reads as TGTGCCAGCAGCGCTCCTAAGCTTTGGACAGGGGGCTCGGATACGCAGTATTTT.

The chain joins TRBV10-2 to TRBJ1-2; the D gene is possibly TRBD1 (6 bases). Trimming removed 6 bases at V and 1 base at J, with 15 bases between. Germline values: CDR1 WSHSY, CDR2 SAAADI. This CDR3 comprises 15 residues. In DNA form, the CDR3 reads TGCGCCAGCAGCCCGGACAGCTTTTTTAACTATGGCTACACCTTC. This translates into CASSPDSFFNYGYTF.

The rearrangement joins TRBV27 to TRBJ1-1, with no clear D. The germline V gene encodes CDR1 MNHEY and CDR2 SMNVEV (reference sequence). CDR3 size: 15 residues. V was cut by 6 bases and J by 4 bases, with 18 bases left in between. CDR3 DNA: TGTGCCAGCAGCCAAAACACCAAGGCGGGCACTGAAGCTTTCTTT. It translates to CASSQNTKAGTEAFF.

This sequence joins TRBV6-6 and TRBJ2-7, with 11 bases identical to TRBD2. This CDR3 region has 15 residues. Per germline, CDR1 MNHNY and CDR2 SVGAGI (reference sequence). Losses at the gene ends were 4 bases for V and 7 bases for J; bases not matched to a gene: 9. The CDR3 spells CASSWLAGGAEEQYV. The CDR3 region has the DNA TGTGCCAGCAGTTGGCTAGCGGGGGGCGCAGAAGAGCAGTACGTC.

The chain is built from TRBV6-5 and TRBJ1-1; D is unresolved. CDR1 is MNHEY and CDR2 is SVGAGI in the germline V gene. The CDR3 has 14 amino acids. The V and J ends lost 6 bases and 2 bases respectively, with 13 bases between them. CDR3 residues: CASSDTRINTEAFF. The CDR3 DNA follows: TGTGCCAGCAGCGACACCAGGATCAACACTGAAGCTTTCTTT.

V gene TRBV27 combines with J gene TRBJ1-2; D unclear. This CDR3 is 18 amino acids long. CDR1 is MNHEY and CDR2 is SMNVEV in the germline V gene (reference sequence). V gave up 7 bases and J gave up 4 bases, with 28 bases separating them. DNA for the CDR3: TGTGCCAGCACCCCAGGCCCACTGACGAGTCCAAGAATCTATGGCTACACCTTC. Protein: CASTPGPLTSPRIYGYTF.

The chain links TRBV4-1 to TRBJ2-1, with 13 bases matching TRBD2. This CDR3 comprises 16 residues. Unmatched junction bases numbered 5, after V lost 2 bases and J lost 7 bases. Germline V gives CDR1 MGHRA, CDR2 YSYEKL. The CDR3 DNA sequence: TGCGCCAGCAGCCAACCACTAGCGGGGGGGGGTAATGAGCAGTTCTTC. Amino acid sequence: CASSQPLAGGGNEQFF.